This T cell receptor beta chain is from a study of tumor and adjacent non-tumor tissue in lung cancer. Three rounds of nested PCR, following a modified ARM-PCR protocol, produced the TCRbeta library. MiXCR, run by TCRdb on the multiplex PCR reads, gives a single entry per CDR3 protein. This repertoire shows about 90,000 distinct CDR3 sequences, 75% to 85% found once; its top ten account for 20% to 25%. For this clonotype: The junction departs from the called germline gene at one end, perhaps through a read error.

The template was RNA from unsorted bulk tissue. Distant lung tissue was collected more than 3 cm away from the tumor edge. This CDR3 is 13 amino acids long. Germline loops: CDR1 SGHAT, CDR2 FQNNGV. The chain couples TRBV11-2 to TRBJ2-1; D might be TRBD2 (5 bases). The source material was distant non-tumor lung tissue. The receptor was isolated from a woman in her fifties or sixties with non-small cell lung cancer. The CDR3 DNA sequence: TGTGCCAGCAGTTTAGAGCTGAGCGGTAAGAAGTTCTTC. Amino acid sequence: CASSLELSGKKFF.